The rows below give T cell receptor beta chains drawn from one sample of a study of cytomegalovirus exposure and HLA in healthy donors. Here immunoSEQ multiplex PCR was the method, and the copy in TCRdb shows in-frame clones only, minus some. The sample contains approximately 240,000 clones, around nine tenths of which appear only once. The sample comprised PBMCs. These receptors were taken from a woman aged 18-29 years in good health and CMV-seronegative. Each CDR3 is given with its conserved first and last residue. D genes are given only for firm matches. Clone size is shown for a subset of rows, as once, few, many or a class of expanded clone.

d_gene,v_gene,j_gene,abundance,CDR3nt,CDR3aa
.,TRBV5-6,TRBJ1-1,.,TGTGCCAGCAGCTTTTGGGGGGGGGAGACTGAAGCTTTCTTT,CASSFWGGETEAFF
TRBD1,TRBV7-6,TRBJ2-1,.,TGTGCCAGCAGCACAACAGGGGGCGCCTACAATGAGCAGTTCTTC,CASSTTGGAYNEQFF
TRBD1,TRBV6-5,TRBJ2-7,.,TGTGCCAGCAGCCAGCCGGGGACAGGGGGTTACGAGCAGTACTTC,CASSQPGTGGYEQYF
TRBD1,TRBV10-1,TRBJ1-4,.,TGCGCCAGCAGAAACGGGAAAGGGACAGGGGCCTCTTTAAATGAAAAACTGTTTTTT,CASRNGKGTGASLNEKLFF
.,TRBV18,TRBJ1-4,.,TGTGCCAGCTCATTAACAGCCATCAGGGGATGGACTAATGAAAAACTGTTTTTT,CASSLTAIRGWTNEKLFF
TRBD1,TRBV4-3,TRBJ2-2,.,TGCGCCAGCAGCCACGGGACAGGGGACACCGGGGAGCTGTTTTTT,CASSHGTGDTGELFF
.,TRBV18,TRBJ2-7,.,TGTGCCAGCTCAAAGACCAACGGGAAAGCAAGCGAGCAGTACTTC,CASSKTNGKASEQYF
TRBD1,TRBV27,TRBJ2-7,.,TGTGCCAGCGGCGACACAGGGGGCGACGAGCAGTACTTC,CASGDTGGDEQYF
.,TRBV15,TRBJ1-1,.,TGTGCCACCAGCAGGGAATCTGGGACTAAAGCTTTCTTT,CATSRESGTKAFF
.,TRBV2,TRBJ1-1,.,TGTGCCAGCGCGCGGGGAGACACTGAAGCTTTCTTT,CASARGDTEAFF
.,TRBV6-5,TRBJ1-4,.,TGTGCCAGCAGTTACTCTCGGTATGAAAAACTGTTTTTT,CASSYSRYEKLFF
TRBD2,TRBV10-1,TRBJ2-3,.,TGCGCCAGCAGTGCTGAGCGGGGGGTAACAGATACGCAGTATTTT,CASSAERGVTDTQYF
.,TRBV21-1,TRBJ2-7,.,TGTGCCAGCAGGGGACTGGTGATTGACTACGAGCAGTACTTC,CASRGLVIDYEQYF
TRBD1,TRBV11-2,TRBJ2-3,.,TGTGCCAGCAGCCTGGACAGGGAGAGGGATACGCAGTATTTT,CASSLDRERDTQYF
.,TRBV6-5,TRBJ2-5,.,TGTGCCAGCAGTTACCCAGGGTATAAAGAGACCCAGTACTTC,CASSYPGYKETQYF
.,TRBV6-5,TRBJ2-2,.,TGTGCCAGCAGTTACTCGAAGTTAGAAGACACCGGGGAGCTGTTTTTT,CASSYSKLEDTGELFF
.,TRBV11-2,TRBJ2-5,.,TGTGCCAGCAGCTCAAGGACGTGGGGGAGGGAGACCCAGTACTTC,CASSSRTWGRETQYF
TRBD1,TRBV29-1,TRBJ1-1,.,TGCAGCGTTCCGGGACAGGGGGGTTTTCGCACTGAAGCTTTCTTT,CSVPGQGGFRTEAFF
TRBD1,TRBV11-2,TRBJ1-4,.,TGTGCCAGCAGCTTAGATCCCGGACAGGGGGTACAGCTGTTTTTT,CASSLDPGQGVQLFF
.,TRBV6-6,TRBJ2-1,few,TGTGCCAGCAGCGAAGGTGGAGGGCCTCGGGAGCAGTTCTTC,CASSEGGGPREQFF
.,TRBV2,TRBJ1-4,.,TGTGCCAGCAGTGCCGAGGGGGTAGTTGGTGAAAAACTGTTTTTT,CASSAEGVVGEKLFF
TRBD1,TRBV29-1,TRBJ2-4,once,TGCAGCGTTGGGGCTCCGGGACAGGGCAAAAACATTCAGTACTTC,CSVGAPGQGKNIQYF
.,TRBV15,TRBJ1-2,.,TGTGCCACCAGCAGAGACAGGGTAGCTAACTATGGCTACACCTTC,CATSRDRVANYGYTF
.,TRBV27,TRBJ1-2,.,TGTGCCAGCAGTCCGACATGGGACTATGGCTACACCTTC,CASSPTWDYGYTF
TRBD2,TRBV7-9,TRBJ2-2,few,TGTGCCAGCAGCCCCCGCCGGGGGGACACCGGGGAGCTGTTTTTT,CASSPRRGDTGELFF
.,TRBV19,TRBJ1-2,once,TGTGCCAGTAGCCCAGGTCGCCTCTATGGCTACACCTTC,CASSPGRLYGYTF
.,TRBV7-9,TRBJ1-2,.,TGTGCCAGCAGATTACCATTTGGTGACAGTTCGTCTAACTATGGCTACACCTTC,CASRLPFGDSSSNYGYTF
TRBD1,TRBV5-1,TRBJ2-1,once,TGCGCCAGCAGCACCGGGACAGGGGAAATTGGGCAGTTCTTC,CASSTGTGEIGQFF
TRBD1,TRBV5-6,TRBJ2-1,.,TGTGCCAGCAGCAACGCAGGGGGATGGGAGCAGTTCTTC,CASSNAGGWEQFF
.,TRBV5-4,TRBJ1-1,.,TGTGCCAGCAGCCGATCTATTAACACTGAAGCTTTCTTT,CASSRSINTEAFF
.,TRBV4-2,TRBJ2-3,.,TGTGCCAGCAGCCCAGTTAGCCCCGGTACCAGCACAGATACGCAGTATTTT,CASSPVSPGTSTDTQYF
.,TRBV30,TRBJ1-3,.,TGTGCCTGGAGTGGCGACAATTTGGCTGGAAACACCATATATTTT,CAWSGDNLAGNTIYF
TRBD1,TRBV4-2,TRBJ1-5,.,TGTGCCAGCAGCCAAGATCAGGGGGCTAATCAGCCCCAGCATTTT,CASSQDQGANQPQHF
.,TRBV19,TRBJ1-2,.,TGTGCCAGTAGCCGGTCGGGGGGTTCTAACTATGGCTACACCTTC,CASSRSGGSNYGYTF
TRBD1,TRBV7-8,TRBJ2-6,.,TGTGCCAGCAGCTCCAGGGGGCCTGGGGCCAACGTCCTGACTTTC,CASSSRGPGANVLTF
TRBD2,TRBV7-6,TRBJ2-2,.,TGTGCCAGCAGCTCGGGGGAGGGGACCGGGGAGCTGTTTTTT,CASSSGEGTGELFF
.,TRBV4-1,TRBJ2-3,.,TGCGCCAGCAGCCAACCGGTTGACACAGATACGCAGTATTTT,CASSQPVDTDTQYF
TRBD1,TRBV11-2,TRBJ1-2,.,TGTGCCAGCAGCGCCATCCGAGGGGGCGACTATGGCTACACCTTC,CASSAIRGGDYGYTF
.,TRBV9,TRBJ1-2,.,TGTGCCAGCAGCGTAGAACCGGGGGGCCTTATGAGTGGCTACACCTTC,CASSVEPGGLMSGYTF
.,TRBV4-3,TRBJ2-7,once,TGCGCCAGCAGCACGCGGCGGGGAGGCTACGAGCAGTACTTC,CASSTRRGGYEQYF
.,TRBV5-4,TRBJ2-7,.,TGTGCCAGCAGCTTGGCCCCAGGGGACTACGAGCAGTACTTC,CASSLAPGDYEQYF